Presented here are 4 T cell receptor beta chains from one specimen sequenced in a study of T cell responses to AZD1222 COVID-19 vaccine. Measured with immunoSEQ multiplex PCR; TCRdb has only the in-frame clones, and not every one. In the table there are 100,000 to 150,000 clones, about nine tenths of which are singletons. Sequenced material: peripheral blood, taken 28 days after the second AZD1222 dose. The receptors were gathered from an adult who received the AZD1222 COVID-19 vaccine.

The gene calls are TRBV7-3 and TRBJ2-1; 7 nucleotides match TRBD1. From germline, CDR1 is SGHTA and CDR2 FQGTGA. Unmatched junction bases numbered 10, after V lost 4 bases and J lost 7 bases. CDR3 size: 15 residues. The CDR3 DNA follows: TGTGCCAGCAGCTCACAGGGGTTAGGGGCGAATGAGCAGTTCTTC. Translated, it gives CASSSQGLGANEQFF.

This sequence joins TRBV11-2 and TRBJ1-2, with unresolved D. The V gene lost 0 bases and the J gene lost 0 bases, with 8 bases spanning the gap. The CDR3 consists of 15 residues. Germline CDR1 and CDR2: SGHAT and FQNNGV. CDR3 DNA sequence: TGTGCCAGCAGCTTAGATCGTCTCCCTAACTATGGCTACACCTTC. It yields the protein CASSLDRLPNYGYTF.

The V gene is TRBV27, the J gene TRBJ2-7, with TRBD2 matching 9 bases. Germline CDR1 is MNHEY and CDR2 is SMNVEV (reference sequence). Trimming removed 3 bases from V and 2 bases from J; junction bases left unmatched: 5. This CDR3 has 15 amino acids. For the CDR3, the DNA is TGTGCCAGCAGTTTCCTTAGCGGGGGACCCTACGAGCAGTACTTC. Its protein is CASSFLSGGPYEQYF.

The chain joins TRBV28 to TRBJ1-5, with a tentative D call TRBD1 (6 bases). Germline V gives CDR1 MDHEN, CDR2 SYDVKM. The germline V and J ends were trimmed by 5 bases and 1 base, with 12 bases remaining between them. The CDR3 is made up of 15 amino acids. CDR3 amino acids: CASSAGTRSNQPQHF. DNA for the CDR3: TGTGCCAGCAGTGCCGGGACAAGGAGCAATCAGCCCCAGCATTTT.